Below, 28 T cell receptor beta chains from the same sample are listed, as sequenced in a study of blood T cells in healthy people across ages (dated by TCRdb to between 2014 and 2016). The library was generated by 5' RACE. Sequencing instrument: Illumina HiSeq 2500. A second PCR of about 7 to 12 cycles was performed with a sample-barcoded 5' primer and a J-beta primer mix. TCRdb reworked the public reads: Q25 trimming with fastp, MiXCR clone assembly, productive beta chains retained. Entries that share a CDR3 protein sequence are merged under the most common genes and DNA. The sample table shows under 2,000,000 distinct CDR3 sequences, and about 50% are seen once. Over 2% of the sample is in the top ten clones. Sequencing input: blood. Every receptor here comes from a woman between 40 and 50 years old in good health.

The rearrangement joins TRBV27 to TRBJ1-2, with a possible D match to TRBD1 (5 bases). CDR1 is MNHEY, CDR2 SMNVEV, per germline (reference sequence). V shed 4 bases and J shed 5 bases, with 17 bases lying between them. The CDR3 is 15 amino acids. CDR3 coding DNA: TGTGCCAGCAGTTCGGGGGGGGATCAACCTTATGGCTACACCTTC. Translated, it gives CASSSGGDQPYGYTF.

This chain links TRBV20-1 with TRBJ2-7; no definite D call. Trimming cost V 6 bases and J 0 bases, with 15 bases left between them. Germline CDR1 is DFQATT and CDR2 is SNEGSKA (reference sequence). This CDR3 is 14 amino acids long. CDR3 amino acids: CSAVAPLSSYEQYF. As DNA, the CDR3 is TGCAGTGCGGTCGCCCCCCTGAGCTCCTACGAGCAGTACTTC.

The CDR3: CASSYRGGQTVGFYEQYF. The CDR3 DNA sequence: TGTGCCAGCAGTTACCGAGGAGGTCAGACGGTGGGTTTCTACGAGCAGTACTTC. J is TRBJ2-4 and V is TRBV6-5; maybe TRBD2 (5 bases). TRBJ2-7 explains the end of the DNA better; the J call may be wrong. Germline-derived CDR1 and CDR2 are MNHEY and SVGAGI. CDR3 size: 18 residues.

As concerns this clonotype: One end of the junction varies from germline; a read error may be responsible. The V call is TRBV29-1, the J call TRBJ2-1; perhaps TRBD2 as D (6 bases). Germline assignment: CDR1 SQVTM and CDR2 ANQGSEA. This CDR3 has 13 residues. The CDR3 DNA reads as TGTAGCTTCGGACTATCTTCTTACAATGAGCAGTTCTTC. This encodes CSFGLSSYNEQFF.

The chain uses TRBV15 and TRBJ1-2; TRBD1 matches at 9 bases. CDR3 size: 14 residues. Trimming removed 5 bases from V and 7 bases from J; junction bases left unmatched: 8. CDR1 is LNHNV and CDR2 is YYDKDF in the germline V gene (reference sequence). In DNA, the CDR3 is TGTGCCACCAGCTTCTTGGACAGGGGTCCTGGCTACACCTTC. Amino acid sequence: CATSFLDRGPGYTF.

The chain employs TRBV5-1 and TRBJ2-1; 7 bases line up with TRBD2. CDR1 is SGHRS, CDR2 YFSETQ, per germline. The CDR3 spans 17 residues. Germline trimming cut 0 bases from V and 0 bases from J; bases unmatched to any gene: 6. The CDR3 sequence is CASSLVPAGSSYNEQFF. Here the CDR3 DNA reads TGCGCCAGCAGCTTGGTCCCAGCGGGGAGCTCCTACAATGAGCAGTTCTTC.

This clonotype has just a few counts. The chain has TRBV28 and TRBJ2-7; 8 bases are shared with TRBD2. The ends lost 7 bases at V and 3 bases at J; junction bases unmatched: 11. Germline CDR1 MDHEN, CDR2 SYDVKM. The CDR3 spans 15 residues. CDR3 region: CASTTGGGTIYEQYF. The CDR3 bases are TGTGCCAGCACCACCGGGGGGGGGACGATCTACGAGCAGTACTTC. Supplemented by reference TRBV28 and TRBJ2-7, the full variable domain reads DVKVTQSSRYLVKRTGEKVFLECVQDMDHENMFWYRQDPGLGLRLIYFSYDVKMKEKGDIPEGYSVSREKKERFSLILESASTNQTSMYLCASTTGGGTIYEQYFGPGTRLTVT.

This clonotype was seen a few times. The chain uses TRBV7-2 and TRBJ1-2; no firm D call. Germline-derived CDR1 and CDR2 are SGHTA and FQGNSA. This CDR3 has 17 amino acids. V lost 5 bases to trimming and J lost 3 bases, with 22 bases between them. The DNA of the CDR3 is TGTGCCAGCAGCAGAACGACAAACTTAGGAGTCGACTATGGCTACACCTTC. Translated, it gives CASSRTTNLGVDYGYTF. The full variable domain, completed using reference TRBV7-2 and TRBJ1-2, is GAGVSQSPSNKVTEKGKDVELRCDPISGHTALYWYRQSLGQGLEFLIYFQGNSAPDKSGLPSDRFSAERTGGSVSTLTIQRTQQEDSAVYLCASSRTTNLGVDYGYTFGSGTRLTVV.

The V gene is TRBV29-1, the J gene TRBJ2-5, with 11 bases matching TRBD1. This CDR3 comprises 16 residues. V shed 3 bases, J shed 7 bases, and the junction held 13 bases outside the gene matches. Germline CDR1 and CDR2: SQVTM and ANQGSEA. For the CDR3, the DNA is TGCAGCGTTGACGAGTCCGGACAGGGGGCTCCAGGGACCCAGTACTTC. It is translated as CSVDESGQGAPGTQYF.

This clonotype was counted ten times or more. The chain joins TRBV3-1 to TRBJ2-1; D unresolved. Germline-derived CDR1 and CDR2 are LGHDT and YNNKEL (reference sequence). The CDR3 is 15 amino acids. V gave up 0 bases and J gave up 4 bases, with 10 bases separating them. Here the CDR3 DNA reads TGTGCCAGCAGCCAAGACACCGGCTCATACAATGAGCAGTTCTTC. It translates to CASSQDTGSYNEQFF.

The chain employs TRBV6-2 or TRBV6-3 and TRBJ2-1, with 16 bases lining up with TRBD2. The J call may be wrong; the DNA end is better matched by TRBJ2-7. CDR1 is MNHEY and CDR2 is SVGEGT in the germline V gene. This CDR3 has 17 residues. The CDR3 nucleotides read TGTGCCAGCAGTTGGGGGACTAGCGGGAGGGTCTACAATGAGCAGTACTTC. This sequence encodes CASSWGTSGRVYNEQYF.

This clonotype was counted a single time. The junction and the germline gene differ at one end; a read error may be behind it. The CDR3 sequence is CASSDSRTNFYNEKLFF. The CDR3 coding sequence is TGTGCCAGCAGTGACTCAAGGACAAACTTCTATAATGAAAAACTGTTTTTT. This chain uses TRBV6-5 with TRBJ1-4; weak D call: TRBD1 (5 bases). CDR3 size: 17 residues. Germline values: CDR1 MNHEY, CDR2 SVGAGI.

The chain recombines TRBV20-1 with TRBJ2-5; a weak D match, TRBD2 (5 bases). Germline V gene data show CDR1 as DFQATT and CDR2 as SNEGSKA (reference sequence). The CDR3 consists of 13 residues. V was pared by 3 bases and J by 2 bases, with 10 bases between. For the CDR3, the DNA is TGCAGTGCTAGTAGGAGGATACAAGAGACCCAGTACTTC. Translation gives CSASRRIQETQYF.

The chain uses TRBV7-2 and TRBJ1-1; 10 bases are shared with TRBD1. This CDR3 contains 16 residues. Germline V lookup: CDR1 SGHTA, CDR2 FQGNSA. J was trimmed by 2 bases and V by 0 bases; bases with no gene match: 3. The CDR3 bases are TGTGCCAGCAGCTTAGCTTGGGACAGGGGAAACACTGAAGCTTTCTTT. Encoded protein: CASSLAWDRGNTEAFF.

The rearrangement joins TRBV5-7 to TRBJ1-2; D is perhaps TRBD1 (6 bases). TRBV5-7 is identified as an open reading frame with a role that is uncertain. The CDR3 length is 15 residues. Trimming removed 4 bases at V and 1 base at J, with 14 bases between. CDR3 amino acids: CASSKDSRDNYGYTF. The CDR3 region has the DNA TGTGCCAGCAGCAAGGACAGTAGGGATAACTATGGCTACACCTTC.

Details on this clonotype: One end of the junction is discordant with germline, which a read error may explain. This chain joins TRBV20-1 and TRBJ2-1, with D possibly matching TRBD2 (5 bases). The CDR3 loop spans 12 amino acids. The germline V gene encodes CDR1 DFQATT and CDR2 SNEGSKA (reference sequence). CDR3 nucleotides: TGCAGTGCCAACGAGGGAAACAATGGGCAGTTCTTC. Translated, it gives CSANEGNNGQFF.

This chain connects TRBV27 to TRBJ1-4; TRBD1 is a possible D gene (5 bases). V was clipped by 3 bases and J by 1 base, with 12 bases between them. Germline CDR1 reads MNHEY; CDR2 reads SMNVEV (reference sequence). The CDR3 is 16 residues long. The CDR3 reads CASSFSWGETNEKLFF. As DNA, the CDR3 is TGTGCCAGCAGTTTCTCCTGGGGGGAAACTAATGAAAAACTGTTTTTT.

J is TRBJ2-3 and V is TRBV5-1; D is possibly TRBD1 (6 bases). The CDR3 loop spans 16 amino acids. Germline V lookup: CDR1 SGHRS, CDR2 YFSETQ. The V and J ends lost 7 bases and 1 base respectively, with 19 bases between them. In DNA, the CDR3 is TGCGCCAGCGCTGTGGGGGCGAGCCGCGGCACAGATACGCAGTATTTT. This gives the protein CASAVGASRGTDTQYF.

This clonotype was picked up one time. The chain carries TRBV4-3 and TRBJ2-5, with TRBD2 as a possible D gene (5 bases). CDR1 and CDR2 (germline): LGHNA, YSLEER. Trimming removed 4 bases at V and 11 bases at J, with 17 bases between. This CDR3 has 13 residues. The CDR3 sequence is CASSRRDYNEQYF. In DNA form, the CDR3 reads TGCGCCAGCAGCCGCCGGGATTACAATGAGCAGTACTTC.

This clonotype was seen only a few times. V is TRBV4-3 and J is TRBJ2-1; D is ambiguous. There are 15 residues in the CDR3. Trimming removed 0 bases from V and 6 bases from J, with 12 bases in between. Germline V gene lookup returns CDR1 LGHNA and CDR2 YSLEER. This chain's CDR3 is CASSQDPLGSNEQFF. DNA for the CDR3: TGCGCCAGCAGCCAAGACCCTCTCGGTTCCAATGAGCAGTTCTTC.

The chain is built from TRBV4-2 and TRBJ2-4; D is perhaps TRBD1 (5 bases). The germline CDR1 and CDR2 sequences are LGHNA and YNFKEQ. V was trimmed by 1 base and J by 9 bases, leaving 10 bases between them. The length of the CDR3 is 13 residues. CDR3 sequence reads: CASSQGGHGIQYF. As DNA, the CDR3 is TGTGCCAGCAGCCAAGGGGGCCACGGCATTCAGTACTTC.

The chain recombines TRBV29-1 with TRBJ1-2, with D unclear. CDR3 size: 13 residues. Germline CDR1 reads SQVTM; CDR2 reads ANQGSEA. V dropped 3 bases and J dropped 2 bases, with 10 bases sitting between them. CDR3 coding DNA: TGCAGCGTTGAGTCTCTGATAAACTATGGCTACACCTTC. Translation: CSVESLINYGYTF.

This chain uses TRBV7-9 with TRBJ2-7, with 10 positions matching TRBD1. The length of the CDR3 is 15 residues. J was trimmed by 7 bases and V by 4 bases; bases with no gene match: 10. Germline-derived CDR1 and CDR2 are SEHNR and FQNEAQ (reference sequence). The CDR3 DNA reads as TGTGCCAGCAGCTCAAGGACAGGGGGGTTGCGAGAGCAGTACTTC. As protein: CASSSRTGGLREQYF. Based on the CDR3 plus reference TRBV7-9 and TRBJ2-7, the full variable domain is DTGVSQNPRHKITKRGQNVTFRCDPISEHNRLYWYRQTLGQGPEFLTYFQNEAQLEKSRLLSDRFSAERPKGSFSTLEIQRTEQGDSAMYLCASSSRTGGLREQYFGPGTRLTVT.

The chain carries TRBV4-2 and TRBJ2-3, with 9 positions matching TRBD2. This CDR3 is built from 17 residues. J was trimmed by 5 bases and V by 0 bases; bases with no gene match: 9. Germline CDR1 and CDR2: LGHNA and YNFKEQ. The CDR3 spells CASSQDAAGGLKDTQYF. DNA of the CDR3: TGTGCCAGCAGCCAAGATGCGGCGGGGGGGCTGAAAGATACGCAGTATTTT.

This clonotype was counted a few times. The chain joins TRBV20-1 to TRBJ2-5, with TRBD2 identical over 7 bases. Losses at the gene ends were 1 base for V and 5 bases for J; bases not matched to a gene: 13. The germline V gene has CDR1 DFQATT and CDR2 SNEGSKA (reference sequence). The CDR3 runs to 16 residues. CDR3 amino acids: CSARAVRAGRVETQYF. CDR3 DNA: TGCAGTGCTAGAGCGGTTAGAGCGGGGAGGGTGGAGACCCAGTACTTC.

This chain uses TRBV6-2 or TRBV6-3 with TRBJ1-5; D might be TRBD1 (5 bases). V shed 10 bases and J shed 3 bases, with 19 bases lying between them. CDR1 is MNHEY and CDR2 is SVGEGT in the germline V gene. The CDR3 extends over 15 amino acids. The CDR3 DNA is TGTGCCACTCAGGGAGACGAGACCTCCAATCAGCCCCAGCATTTT. It codes for CATQGDETSNQPQHF.

The chain carries TRBV7-2 and TRBJ1-2; TRBD1 matches at 7 bases. V lost 4 bases and J lost 8; bases outside the gene matches: 10. Germline CDR1 SGHTA, CDR2 FQGNSA. This CDR3 region has 14 residues. The CDR3 loop reads CASSSNPGQPGYTF. The CDR3, as DNA: TGTGCCAGCAGCTCGAACCCGGGACAGCCGGGCTACACCTTC.

In its sample, this clonotype was seen many times. The chain is built from TRBV6-2 or TRBV6-3 and TRBJ1-6; TRBD1 might be the D (6 bases). This CDR3 spans 14 amino acids. Trimming left V 4 bases short and J 9 bases short, with 13 bases between. Germline lookup yields CDR1 MNHEY and CDR2 SVGEGT. The CDR3 DNA reads TGTGCCAGCAGTTCGCCGGACAGATTTTCACCCCTCCACTTT. Translation gives CASSSPDRFSPLHF.